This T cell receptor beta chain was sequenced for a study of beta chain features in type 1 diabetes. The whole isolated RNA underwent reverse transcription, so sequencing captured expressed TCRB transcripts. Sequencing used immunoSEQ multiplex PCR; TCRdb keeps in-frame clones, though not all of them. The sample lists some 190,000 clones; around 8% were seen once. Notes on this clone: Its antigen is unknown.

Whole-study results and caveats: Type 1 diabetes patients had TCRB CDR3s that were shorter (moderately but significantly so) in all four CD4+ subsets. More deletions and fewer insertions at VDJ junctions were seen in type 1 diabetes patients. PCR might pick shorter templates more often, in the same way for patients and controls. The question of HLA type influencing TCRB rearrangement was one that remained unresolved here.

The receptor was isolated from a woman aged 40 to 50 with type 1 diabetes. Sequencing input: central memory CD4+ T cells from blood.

The CDR3, as DNA: TGCAGTCAGAGTGAGGACCCGCAGGGGGATACGCAGTATTTT. Translating gives CSQSEDPQGDTQYF. The chain links TRBV29-1 to TRBJ2-3, with a weak D call TRBD1 (6 bases). The CDR3 has 14 amino acids. Germline V gene lookup returns CDR1 SQVTM and CDR2 ANQGSEA.